This T cell receptor (beta chain) emerged from a study of shared clonotypes between healthy human individuals. Using immunoSEQ multiplex PCR, the repertoire was profiled, and TCRdb retains in-frame clones only, with some absent. The table has about 2 million clones, roughly 94% seen once. The length of the CDR3 is 17 residues. The J segment lost 4 bases and the V segment lost 3 bases, leaving 13 bases of the junction unmatched. Per the germline V gene, CDR1 is MNHEY and CDR2 is SMNVEV (reference sequence). The naive CD8 subset, CD45RO-negative cells positively selected for CCR7, excluded terminally differentiated effector memory CD45RA+ cells.

The chain couples TRBV27 to TRBJ2-5, with 8 bases aligning to TRBD1. The source material was naive CD8+ T cells sorted from blood. This TCR was sampled from a man aged 18 to 30 in good health. CDR3 sequence: CASSFMSPQGAGETQYF. CDR3 DNA sequence: TGTGCCAGCAGTTTTATGTCCCCTCAGGGGGCGGGAGAGACCCAGTACTTC.